Presented here are 26 T cell receptor beta chains from one specimen sequenced in a study of identical twins. TCRdb ran MiXCR on the 5' RACE reads and lists one entry per CDR3 protein. The repertoire holds 700,000 or so distinct CDR3 sequences, with 8.6% as singletons. This sample also appeared in a second study, on yellow fever vaccine responses in identical twins.

Material for sequencing was PBMCs. The origin of the receptors is a woman aged 18-29 years in good health.

This clonotype was seen a handful of times. This chain joins TRBV20-1 and TRBJ2-5; D might be TRBD1 or TRBD2, each matching 5 bases. The germline V gene has CDR1 DFQATT and CDR2 SNEGSKA (reference sequence). This CDR3 spans 14 amino acids. V lost 0 bases and J 2 bases, leaving 10 bases between the germline ends. CDR3 sequence (DNA): TGCAGTGCTAGAGATCTGAGGGGTCAAGAGACCCAGTACTTC. As protein: CSARDLRGQETQYF.

A few counts support this clonotype. This chain connects TRBV3-1 to TRBJ2-3, with a weak D call TRBD1 (5 bases). V shed 1 base and J shed 2 bases, with 13 bases lying between them. Germline V gene data show CDR1 as LGHDT and CDR2 as YNNKEL (reference sequence). This CDR3 has 16 residues. The CDR3 sequence: CASSQGIGEITDTQYF. In DNA, the CDR3 is TGTGCCAGCAGCCAAGGAATAGGGGAAATCACAGATACGCAGTATTTT.

This clonotype has a handful of counts. The genes are TRBV29-1 and TRBJ2-1; weak D call: TRBD2 (5 bases). This CDR3 is built from 15 residues. Trimming removed 0 bases at V and 0 bases at J, with 9 bases between. Germline V gene lookup returns CDR1 SQVTM and CDR2 ANQGSEA. CDR3 sequence: CSVEDGRDSYNEQFF. As DNA, the CDR3 is TGCAGCGTTGAAGACGGACGGGACTCCTACAATGAGCAGTTCTTC.

The rearrangement links TRBV28 to TRBJ2-7, with D perhaps TRBD2 (5 bases). Trimming took 5 bases from V and 5 from J, leaving 13 bases between them. Germline V lookup: CDR1 MDHEN, CDR2 SYDVKM. The CDR3 has 13 amino acids. CDR3 residues: CASSQRRRHEQYF. The CDR3 coding sequence is TGTGCCAGCAGTCAGAGAAGGAGGCACGAGCAGTACTTC.

This clonotype appeared many times. The chain recombines TRBV25-1 with TRBJ2-1; D uncertain. V lost 1 base and J lost 3, with 7 bases in between. This CDR3 contains 14 residues. Germline loops: CDR1 MGHDK, CDR2 SYGVNS. The DNA of the CDR3 is TGTGCCAGCAGTGAATGGGGTGGCTACAATGAGCAGTTCTTC. Encoded protein: CASSEWGGYNEQFF.

In its sample, this clonotype was seen a few times. The chain combines TRBV13 with TRBJ2-6; TRBD1 matches 7 bases. Germline V CDR1 and CDR2: PRHDT, FYEKMQ (reference sequence). V gave up 4 bases and J gave up 0 bases; unmatched junction bases: 12. The CDR3 sequence is 19 residues long. The CDR3 region has the DNA TGTGCCAGCAGCTCGACCGACAGGGAAGCACTCTCTGGGGCCAACGTCCTGACTTTC. It specifies CASSSTDREALSGANVLTF.

In this sample, this clonotype turned up many times. The chain combines TRBV20-1 with TRBJ2-3; the D gene could be TRBD1 or TRBD2 (5 bases each). Germline CDR1 reads DFQATT; CDR2 reads SNEGSKA (reference sequence). V was trimmed by 1 base and J by 0 bases, leaving 11 bases between them. The CDR3 is 15 residues long. The CDR3 region has the DNA TGCAGTGCTAGAGTGATCGGGGCGAGCACAGATACGCAGTATTTT. Protein product: CSARVIGASTDTQYF.

CDR3 bases: TGTGCCAGCTCACCCACCGGGACAGGGGTGACCTACGAGCAGTACTTC. Encoded protein: CASSPTGTGVTYEQYF. The chain joins TRBV18 to TRBJ2-7; 10 bases line up with TRBD1. Trimming cost V 3 bases and J 2 bases; bases outside gene matches: 7. Germline-derived CDR1 and CDR2 are KGHSH and LQKENI. CDR3 length equals 16 residues.

With respect to this clonotype: Germline is not matched at one junction end, which may reflect a read error. The chain recombines TRBV11-2 with TRBJ2-3; D possibly corresponds to TRBD2 (7 bases). CDR1 and CDR2 (germline): SGHAT, FQNNGV. CDR3 length equals 16 residues. CDR3: CASSLILGGAKDMQYF. CDR3 sequence (DNA): TGTGCCAGCAGCTTAATCCTAGGGGGGGCAAAAGATATGCAGTATTTT.

As to this clonotype: A much more abundant neighbour one base away suggests this may be a read error. This chain links TRBV7-8 with TRBJ2-7; a possible D gene is TRBD2 (6 bases). From germline, CDR1 is SGHVS and CDR2 FQNEAQ. The CDR3 totals 16 residues. With 2 bases removed from V and 3 bases from J, the gap between germline ends came to 17 bases. CDR3: CASSLLLGGNYYEQYF. Written as DNA, the CDR3 is TGTGCCAGCAGCTTACTCCTGGGGGGAAATTACTACGAGCAGTACTTC.

J is TRBJ2-7 and V is TRBV6-1; D could derive from TRBD1 or TRBD2 (5 bases each). The CDR3 totals 15 residues. Germline lookup yields CDR1 MNHNS and CDR2 SASEGT. The V end lost 6 bases, the J end lost 2 bases, and 17 bases lay between the germline ends. CDR3 amino acids: CASRTVEGSPYEQYF. The CDR3 nucleotides are TGTGCCAGCAGAACCGTCGAGGGGAGCCCCTACGAGCAGTACTTC.

The V call is TRBV28, the J call TRBJ2-7; 9 positions match TRBD2. V trimming: 5 bases; J trimming: 4 bases; junction bases outside the gene matches: 18. Germline CDR1 and CDR2: MDHEN and SYDVKM. The CDR3 is made up of 18 amino acids. The CDR3 coding sequence is TGTGCCAGCAGTCCCCCTCGAAATATGGCGGGAGGGCGGTACGAGCAGTACTTC. Translating it yields CASSPPRNMAGGRYEQYF. Complete variable domain (other parts from reference TRBV28 and TRBJ2-7): DVKVTQSSRYLVKRTGEKVFLECVQDMDHENMFWYRQDPGLGLRLIYFSYDVKMKEKGDIPEGYSVSREKKERFSLILESASTNQTSMYLCASSPPRNMAGGRYEQYFGPGTRLTVT.

In this sample, this clonotype turned up a few times. The chain uses TRBV10-2 and TRBJ2-1; 10 positions match TRBD2. Losses at the gene ends were 6 bases for V and 6 bases for J; bases not matched to a gene: 8. CDR3 size: 15 residues. The germline gives CDR1 WSHSY, CDR2 SAAADI. CDR3 nucleotides: TGCGCCAGCAGAGCGGGAGGGCCCTTTCTCAATGAGCAGTTCTTC. Protein: CASRAGGPFLNEQFF.

This clonotype appeared many times. This sequence joins TRBV6-1 and TRBJ2-1; 8 bases are a match to TRBD2. CDR1 and CDR2 from the germline V gene are MNHNS and SASEGT. This CDR3 spans 14 amino acids. The V segment lost 10 bases and the J segment 9 bases; nucleotides outside the gene matches: 14. The chain's CDR3 is CATRPGGGQIEQFF. The CDR3 DNA reads TGTGCCACCCGCCCGGGGGGGGGCCAAATTGAGCAGTTCTTC.

There are many counts of this clonotype. The genes are TRBV6-4 and TRBJ1-5; 8 nucleotides match TRBD1. Germline V gene sequence: CDR1 MRHNA, CDR2 SNTAGT. The V segment lost 7 bases and the J segment 7 bases; nucleotides outside the gene matches: 6. This CDR3 spans 13 amino acids. The CDR3 region has the DNA TGTGCCAGCAAGGACAGGGATTTCCAGCCCCAGCATTTT. Its translation: CASKDRDFQPQHF.

This clonotype was observed many times. The DNA for the CDR3 is TGTGCCAGCAGCCCGCCGGGTGGCACTGAAGCTTTCTTT. This translates into CASSPPGGTEAFF. The chain is built from TRBV7-9 and TRBJ1-1; D is undetermined. The ends were cut back, 5 bases at V and 4 bases at J, with 11 bases in the middle. The CDR3 runs to 13 residues. From germline, CDR1 is SEHNR and CDR2 FQNEAQ (reference sequence).

This clonotype showed up many times. The J gene is TRBJ2-7, the V gene TRBV12-3 or TRBV12-4; D is uncertain. The CDR3 sequence is 12 residues long. The germline V and J ends were trimmed by 3 bases and 6 bases, with 9 bases remaining between them. The CDR3, as DNA: TGTGCCAGCAGTTTGCCCGTTGGCGAGCAGTACTTC. This gives the protein CASSLPVGEQYF.

This clonotype was seen at least ten times. The V gene is TRBV5-1, the J gene TRBJ2-5, with 9 bases fitting TRBD1. The CDR3 totals 16 residues. The junction had 8 bases not matched to a gene; V was cut back by 0 bases and J by 5 bases. Germline V gene data show CDR1 as SGHRS and CDR2 as YFSETQ. The CDR3 sequence is CASSLAAGQGLETQYF. The CDR3 DNA reads TGCGCCAGCAGCTTGGCCGCGGGACAGGGACTGGAGACCCAGTACTTC.

This clonotype was picked up many times. This chain links TRBV5-1 with TRBJ2-4, with D tentatively TRBD2 (6 bases). V was shortened by 1 base and J by 1 base, with 15 bases between the two germline ends. From germline, CDR1 is SGHRS and CDR2 YFSETQ. This CDR3 region has 17 residues. CDR3 residues: CASSLLRGGEAKNIQYF. CDR3 sequence (DNA): TGCGCCAGCAGCTTGCTCCGGGGAGGAGAGGCCAAAAACATTCAGTACTTC. Combining the CDR3 with reference TRBV5-1 and TRBJ2-4 gives the whole variable domain KAGVTQTPRYLIKTRGQQVTLSCSPISGHRSVSWYQQTPGQGLQFLFEYFSETQRNKGNFPGRFSGRQFSNSRSEMNVSTLELGDSALYLCASSLLRGGEAKNIQYFGAGTRLSVL.

The chain carries TRBV7-2 and TRBJ2-5, with a weak D call TRBD1 (5 bases). The length of the CDR3 is 13 residues. The V gene lost 4 bases and the J gene lost 8 bases, with 14 bases spanning the gap. The germline CDR1 and CDR2 sequences are SGHTA and FQGNSA. In DNA, the CDR3 is TGTGCCAGCAGCTCGAACCCCACAGGTACCCAGTACTTC. Its translation is CASSSNPTGTQYF.

This clonotype turned up a few times. The J gene is TRBJ2-5, the V gene TRBV6-2 or TRBV6-3, with 7 nucleotides matching TRBD2. This CDR3 has 17 amino acids. The J segment lost 2 bases and the V segment lost 5 bases, leaving 14 bases of the junction unmatched. Germline V gives CDR1 MNHEY, CDR2 SVGEGT. CDR3 DNA sequence: TGTGCCAGCAGTCCCCGAGCGGAAGAAGCGGGACAAGAGACCCAGTACTTC. It yields the protein CASSPRAEEAGQETQYF.

This clonotype was seen at least ten times. The chain is built from TRBV7-2 and TRBJ2-1; 7 nucleotides agree with TRBD2. The CDR3 length is 16 residues. Germline-derived CDR1 and CDR2 are SGHTA and FQGNSA. V shed 2 bases and J 0 bases; nucleotides not matched to a gene: 4. The DNA for the CDR3 is TGTGCCAGCAGCTTAAGCAGCGGGGTCTCCTACAATGAGCAGTTCTTC. Its translation: CASSLSSGVSYNEQFF.

This clonotype was counted between two and nine times. V and J are TRBV15 and TRBJ2-3; the D gene is possibly TRBD2 (6 bases). This CDR3 comprises 13 residues. Germline loops: CDR1 LNHNV, CDR2 YYDKDF (reference sequence). V was cut by 9 bases and J by 4 bases, with 14 bases left in between. The CDR3 region has the DNA TGTGCCACTTCAGAGTCGGGGGCAGATACGCAGTATTTT. Translating it yields CATSESGADTQYF.

This clonotype was seen repeatedly, ten times or more. The chain employs TRBV10-3 and TRBJ2-4; D is ambiguous. From germline, CDR1 is ENHRY and CDR2 SYGVKD. Trimming left V 1 base short and J 1 base short, with 5 bases between. There are 14 residues in the CDR3. The CDR3 protein is CAISELFAKNIQYF. CDR3 DNA sequence: TGTGCCATCAGTGAGTTGTTCGCCAAAAACATTCAGTACTTC.

This chain links TRBV24-1 with TRBJ2-1, with 9 bases identical to TRBD2. The V and J ends lost 7 bases and 4 bases, in that order; junction bases with no gene match: 13. The CDR3 covers 17 residues. CDR1 is KGHDR and CDR2 is SFDVKD in the germline V gene. CDR3 protein: CATSPGRAGGKYNEQFF. The CDR3 DNA is TGTGCCACCAGCCCCGGTCGAGCGGGGGGAAAATACAATGAGCAGTTCTTC.

The genes are TRBV20-1 and TRBJ2-3; no clear D gene. The V gene's germline CDR1 is DFQATT and CDR2 SNEGSKA (reference sequence). V was pared by 3 bases and J by 0 bases, with 4 bases between. This CDR3 is 12 amino acids long. This CDR3 reads CSASPSTDTQYF. In DNA form, the CDR3 reads TGCAGTGCTAGTCCTAGCACAGATACGCAGTATTTT.